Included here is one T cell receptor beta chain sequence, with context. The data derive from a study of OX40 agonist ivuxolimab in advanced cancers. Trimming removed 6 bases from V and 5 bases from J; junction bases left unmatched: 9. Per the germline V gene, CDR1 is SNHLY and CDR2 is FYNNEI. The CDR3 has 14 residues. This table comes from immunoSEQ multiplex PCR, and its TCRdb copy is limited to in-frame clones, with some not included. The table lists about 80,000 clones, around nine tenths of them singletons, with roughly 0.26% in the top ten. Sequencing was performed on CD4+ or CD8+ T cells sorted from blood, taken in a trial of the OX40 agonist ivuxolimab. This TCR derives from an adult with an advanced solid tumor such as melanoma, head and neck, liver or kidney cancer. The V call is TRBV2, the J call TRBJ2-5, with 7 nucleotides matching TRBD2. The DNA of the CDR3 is TGTGCCAGCAGCCGACTAGCCGGGGGGGAGACCCAGTACTTC. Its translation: CASSRLAGGETQYF.